This record looks at one T cell receptor beta chain sequence and its context. This sample was taken from a study of CD8+ T cells in alopecia areata. The length of the CDR3 is 15 residues. CDR1 and CDR2 (germline): SGHTA, FQGNSA. Trimming took 3 bases from V and 2 from J; bases not matched to a gene: 5. Reverse transcribed after extraction, RNA yielded cDNA as the sequencing template. Clones were read by immunoSEQ multiplex PCR, and TCRdb kept only the in-frame ones, dropping some. The table has 150,000 to 200,000 clones, around 63% seen once. This receptor was identified in a human donor with alopecia areata. The chain combines TRBV7-2 with TRBJ2-3; TRBD2 matches 7 bases. Specimen: CD4+ T cells sorted from blood, collected at week 0. The CDR3 region has the DNA TGTGCCAGCAGCTTCCCTAGCGGATCCACAGATACGCAGTATTTT. It is translated as CASSFPSGSTDTQYF. Full variable domain (missing parts from reference TRBV7-2 and TRBJ2-3): GAGVSQSPSNKVTEKGKDVELRCDPISGHTALYWYRQSLGQGLEFLIYFQGNSAPDKSGLPSDRFSAERTGGSVSTLTIQRTQQEDSAVYLCASSFPSGSTDTQYFGPGTRLTVL.